This T cell receptor beta chain was retrieved from a study of response to subunit inactivated influenza vaccine. CDR1 is MGHDK, CDR2 SYGVNS, per germline. The CDR3 loop spans 15 amino acids. V was trimmed by 1 base and J by 1 base, leaving 10 bases between them. Each CDR3 protein is one row after TCRdb ran MiXCR on the RT-PCR reads. The data contain 150,000 to 200,000 distinct CDR3 sequences, approximately 12% of them singletons. This sample also appeared in a second study, on T cells expressing NK-cell markers. That work contributes: In generating TCR beta cDNA, 5'RACE template switching with UMIs was used. Sorted CD3+CD56+NKG2C+, CD3+CD56+NKG2C- and CD3+CD56-NKG2C+ T cells supplied TCR beta repertoires. About 1.0-7.0% of CD8+ T cells in more than five donors belonged to dominant NKG2C+ clonotypes. Topping the CD3+CD56-NKG2C+ fraction as well were these clonotypes, in several donors.

This TCR was recovered from a man aged 45-60 years who received an inactivated influenza vaccine. The source material was CD8+ T cells sorted from PBMCs, sampled about 12 days after vaccination. The genes are TRBV25-1 and TRBJ2-5; a possible D gene is TRBD1 (6 bases). CDR3 amino acids: CASSELTGPQETQYF. The CDR3 coding sequence is TGTGCCAGCAGTGAATTGACAGGACCCCAAGAGACCCAGTACTTC.